What follows are 20 T cell receptor beta chains derived from one specimen sequenced in a study of STAT5B mutations in CD4+ large granular lymphocyte leukemia. TCRdb's table, derived via immunoSEQ multiplex PCR, lists solely in-frame clones and lacks some. The sample lists roughly 30,000 clones, about 85% occurring once. Sequenced: CD4+ T cells from blood buffy coats. The receptors stem from a human donor in good health.

The J gene is TRBJ2-5, the V gene TRBV18; unclear D gene. Germline loops: CDR1 KGHSH, CDR2 LQKENI. V shed 3 bases and J shed 4 bases, with 6 bases lying between them. The CDR3 totals 12 residues. CDR3 region: CASSPAGETQYF. CDR3 nucleotide sequence: TGTGCCAGCTCACCCGCAGGAGAGACCCAGTACTTC. The variable domain in full, with the rest retrieved from reference TRBV18 and TRBJ2-5, is NAGVMQNPRHLVRRRGQEARLRCSPMKGHSHVYWYRQLPEEGLKFMVYLQKENIIDESGMPKERFSAEFPKEGPSILRIQQVVRGDSAAYFCASSPAGETQYFGPGTRLLVL.

CDR3 nucleotides: TGCGCCAGCTCAGGACAGGGGGTCCAAGAGACCCAGTACTTC. Protein: CASSGQGVQETQYF. The chain combines TRBV5-1 with TRBJ2-5; 10 bases are a match to TRBD1. With V trimmed by 7 bases and J by 1 base, 4 bases remained unmatched. In germline, CDR1 is SGHRS, CDR2 YFSETQ. The CDR3 runs to 14 residues.

This clone came up a few times. The genes are TRBV12-5 and TRBJ2-2, with D perhaps matching TRBD1 (6 bases). CDR3 length: 12 amino acids. Germline CDR1 and CDR2: LGHNT and FRNRAP. CDR3 coding DNA: TGTGTGAGGGGGACGAACACCGGGGAGCTGTTTTTT. As protein: CVRGTNTGELFF.

The CDR3 reads CASSLAPSSYNEQFF. The CDR3 DNA reads as TGTGCCAGCAGCTTAGCGCCCAGCTCCTACAATGAGCAGTTCTTC. V and J are TRBV7-2 and TRBJ2-1, with no clear D. The CDR3 extends over 15 amino acids. V was trimmed by 0 bases and J by 0 bases, leaving 6 bases between them. Germline V gene data show CDR1 as SGHTA and CDR2 as FQGNSA.

The chain employs TRBV6-5 and TRBJ2-7, with D possibly matching TRBD2 (5 bases). Germline V lookup: CDR1 MNHEY, CDR2 SVGAGI. Trimming left V 4 bases short and J 2 bases short, with 9 bases between. The CDR3 runs to 13 residues. The CDR3 DNA is TGTGCCAGCAGTTCTCCGGGGACCTACGAGCAGTACTTC. It is translated as CASSSPGTYEQYF.

CDR3 bases: TGTGCCAGCAGTTTACGGGCAGGGGATGAAAAACTGTTTTTT. Protein product: CASSLRAGDEKLFF. The chain joins TRBV28 to TRBJ1-4, with D maybe TRBD1 (6 bases). The CDR3 runs to 14 residues. The V gene's germline CDR1 is MDHEN and CDR2 SYDVKM. V was trimmed by 2 bases and J by 6 bases, leaving 10 bases between them.

The DNA of the CDR3 is TGCAGCGTTCCCGATTACAACTCCGGGGAGCTGTTTTTT. It is translated as CSVPDYNSGELFF. J is TRBJ2-2 and V is TRBV29-1; D uncertain. The CDR3 sequence is 13 residues long. The germline gives CDR1 SQVTM, CDR2 ANQGSEA. V was trimmed by 5 bases and J by 6 bases, leaving 13 bases between them.

This clone occurred once. The rearrangement links TRBV11-2 to TRBJ2-3; D ambiguous. This CDR3 region has 13 residues. CDR1 SGHAT and CDR2 FQNNGV come from the germline V gene. The V and J ends lost 3 bases and 8 bases respectively, with 12 bases between them. The CDR3 here is CASSLPQAITQYF. The CDR3 DNA is TGTGCCAGCAGCTTGCCCCAGGCGATTACGCAGTATTTT.

This chain links TRBV4-2 with TRBJ1-3; D is ambiguous. V was pared by 0 bases and J by 0 bases, with 6 bases between. CDR3 size: 15 residues. Germline assignment: CDR1 LGHNA and CDR2 YNFKEQ. The CDR3 DNA follows: TGTGCCAGCAGCCAAGATTGGATCTCTGGAAACACCATATATTTT. Amino acids: CASSQDWISGNTIYF.

J is TRBJ1-6 and V is TRBV7-8; tentatively, D is TRBD1 (5 bases). Per the germline V gene, CDR1 is SGHVS and CDR2 is FQNEAQ. V gave up 4 bases and J gave up 0 bases, with 13 bases separating them. The CDR3 loop spans 17 amino acids. The CDR3 nucleotides read TGTGCCAGCAGCTGGGGGGGACTGAGCTCCTATAATTCACCCCTCCACTTT. This sequence encodes CASSWGGLSSYNSPLHF.

This clone occurred once. This chain connects TRBV29-1 to TRBJ2-5; TRBD1 matches at 9 bases. V dropped 6 bases and J dropped 5; count of bases not matched to a gene: 10. The CDR3 contains 14 residues. Germline lookup yields CDR1 SQVTM and CDR2 ANQGSEA. The CDR3 sequence: CSVSLGQGIETQYF. The CDR3 DNA reads TGCAGCGTGAGCCTAGGACAGGGGATCGAGACCCAGTACTTC.

The rearrangement uses TRBV7-9 and TRBJ1-4; D remains unclear. Germline assignment: CDR1 SEHNR and CDR2 FQNEAQ (reference sequence). Trimming took off 1 base at V and 0 bases at J, with 6 bases between the two ends. The CDR3 contains 15 residues. CDR3 sequence: CASSLGTATNEKLFF. The CDR3 bases are TGTGCCAGCAGCTTAGGGACGGCAACTAATGAAAAACTGTTTTTT.

The chain carries TRBV28 and TRBJ2-7; D is ambiguous. This CDR3 comprises 13 residues. From germline, CDR1 is MDHEN and CDR2 SYDVKM. V gave up 8 bases and J gave up 6 bases, with 17 bases separating them. CDR3 in amino acids: CASLGIGMGEQYF. In nucleotides, the CDR3 is TGTGCCAGCCTAGGGATAGGGATGGGCGAGCAGTACTTC.

This clone was recorded once. The J gene is TRBJ1-3, the V gene TRBV5-4; D is possibly TRBD1 (6 bases). CDR3 length equals 17 residues. V was trimmed by 4 bases and J by 2 bases, leaving 19 bases between them. Germline V CDR1 and CDR2: SGHNT, YYREEE (reference sequence). The CDR3 nucleotides read TGTGCCAGCAGCACCGACGGGGGGGCGCTCGCTGGAAACACCATATATTTT. It codes for CASSTDGGALAGNTIYF.

The gene calls are TRBV9 and TRBJ1-5, with unresolved D. The CDR3 contains 14 residues. The V end was cut by 0 bases, the J end by 0 bases, with 4 bases between. Germline CDR1 reads SGDLS; CDR2 reads YYNGEE. The CDR3 loop is CASSVGDSNQPQHF. The DNA of the CDR3 is TGTGCCAGCAGCGTAGGGGATAGCAATCAGCCCCAGCATTTT.

V usage is TRBV9 and J usage is TRBJ2-1, with 13 bases fitting TRBD2. The CDR3 contains 16 residues. Losses at the gene ends were 4 bases for V and 6 bases for J; bases not matched to a gene: 7. CDR1 is SGDLS, CDR2 YYNGEE, per germline. This CDR3 is CASSPPGLAGANEQFF. In nucleotides, the CDR3 is TGTGCCAGCAGCCCCCCCGGACTAGCGGGAGCCAATGAGCAGTTCTTC.

The CDR3 here is CASSPEYLAGSEQFF. For the CDR3, the DNA is TGTGCCAGCTCACCCGAATATTTGGCGGGCTCCGAGCAGTTCTTC. The genes are TRBV18 and TRBJ2-1; D perhaps matches TRBD2 (5 bases). Trimming cost V 3 bases and J 10 bases, with 19 bases left between them. From germline, CDR1 is KGHSH and CDR2 LQKENI. The CDR3 covers 15 residues.

The chain recombines TRBV18 with TRBJ2-3, with D hard to call. Germline V gene sequence: CDR1 KGHSH, CDR2 LQKENI. The CDR3 consists of 13 residues. Between the trimmed V and J ends, which lost 6 bases and 1 base, there was a span of 8 bases. CDR3 nucleotide sequence: TGTGCCAGCTCGGGCGGCCGCACAGATACGCAGTATTTT. Its protein product is CASSGGRTDTQYF.

This chain joins TRBV5-1 and TRBJ2-3, with D perhaps TRBD2 (5 bases). This CDR3 is 15 amino acids long. The germline gives CDR1 SGHRS, CDR2 YFSETQ. V was cut by 5 bases and J by 1 base, with 14 bases left in between. CDR3 nucleotides: TGCGCCAGCAGTGGTGGGAGAGGCGGCACAGATACGCAGTATTTT. Translating it yields CASSGGRGGTDTQYF.

The V call is TRBV29-1, the J call TRBJ2-1, with D maybe TRBD2 (5 bases). V lost 7 bases and J 5 bases, leaving 12 bases between the germline ends. The CDR3 sequence is 12 residues long. Germline V gene sequence: CDR1 SQVTM, CDR2 ANQGSEA. The CDR3 bases are TGCAGCGCCTACAACGGGAACAATGAGCAGTTCTTC. Its protein is CSAYNGNNEQFF.